This is a list of T cell receptor beta chains from one sample in a study of response to subunit inactivated influenza vaccine. In TCRdb, the RT-PCR reads were re-called with MiXCR into one record per CDR3 protein. Altogether about 310,000 distinct CDR3 sequences are present, about a fifth being singletons, with the ten largest covering about a tenth. Source: PBMCs from blood, taken 21 months after vaccination. Source of these receptors: a man between 50 and 69 years old who received an inactivated influenza vaccine. The CDR3 runs from the conserved cysteine through the conserved F or W. D genes are given only for firm matches. The listing skips clone size in some rows; elsewhere it reads once, few, many or a size class.

CDR3nt: TGTGCCAGCACTACCCCGGGACGTTATAATTCACCCCTCCACTTT; CDR3aa: CASTTPGRYNSPLHF; abundance: NA; v_gene: TRBV28; j_gene: TRBJ1-6; d_gene: NA
CDR3nt: TGTGCCAGCAGTTACTCGTTAGCGGATGGTACCTACAATGAGCAGTTCTTC; CDR3aa: CASSYSLADGTYNEQFF; abundance: few; v_gene: TRBV6-2/TRBV6-3; j_gene: TRBJ2-1; d_gene: NA
CDR3nt: TGTGCCAGCAGCCCGTTTAAACACAGGGGTCTCGAGCAGTACTTC; CDR3aa: CASSPFKHRGLEQYF; abundance: NA; v_gene: TRBV14; j_gene: TRBJ2-7; d_gene: TRBD1
CDR3nt: TGTGCCAGCAGTTCCCCCGCCGGGACAGGGGTTTCACCCCTCCACTTT; CDR3aa: CASSSPAGTGVSPLHF; abundance: few; v_gene: TRBV28; j_gene: TRBJ1-6; d_gene: TRBD1
CDR3nt: TGTGCCAGCAGCCGAAACCAGGGCACTGAAGCTTTCTTT; CDR3aa: CASSRNQGTEAFF; abundance: NA; v_gene: TRBV7-9; j_gene: TRBJ1-1; d_gene: NA
CDR3nt: TGCGCCAGCAGCCCCCTCACCAGGGACACCGGGGAGCTGTTTTTT; CDR3aa: CASSPLTRDTGELFF; abundance: few; v_gene: TRBV5-1; j_gene: TRBJ2-2; d_gene: NA
CDR3nt: TGTGCCAGCAGTTTTCGTGCTGAGACCCAGTACTTC; CDR3aa: CASSFRAETQYF; abundance: NA; v_gene: TRBV12-3/TRBV12-4; j_gene: TRBJ2-5; d_gene: NA
CDR3nt: TGTGCCAGCAGTTTAAGCTTCAACACCGGGGAGCTGTTTTTT; CDR3aa: CASSLSFNTGELFF; abundance: NA; v_gene: TRBV28; j_gene: TRBJ2-2; d_gene: NA
CDR3nt: TGCAGCGTTGAAGATCCGGGACCTCCTTACGAGCAGTACTTC; CDR3aa: CSVEDPGPPYEQYF; abundance: NA; v_gene: TRBV29-1; j_gene: TRBJ2-7; d_gene: NA
CDR3nt: TGTGCCAGCAGCGCCGGGACAGGGGTATCCTCTAACTATGGCTACACCTTC; CDR3aa: CASSAGTGVSSNYGYTF; abundance: NA; v_gene: TRBV9; j_gene: TRBJ1-2; d_gene: TRBD1
CDR3nt: TGTGCCAGCACTGGGCAATTTAACTACGAGCAGTACTTC; CDR3aa: CASTGQFNYEQYF; abundance: few; v_gene: TRBV2; j_gene: TRBJ2-7; d_gene: NA
CDR3nt: TGTGCCAGCAGGTCCGGAGGTGGGGCAGGTCAGCCCCAGCATTTT; CDR3aa: CASRSGGGAGQPQHF; abundance: few; v_gene: TRBV28; j_gene: TRBJ1-5; d_gene: NA
CDR3nt: TGTGCCACCAGCAGAGATCCAGCGGGGAACACTGAAGCTTTCTTT; CDR3aa: CATSRDPAGNTEAFF; abundance: NA; v_gene: TRBV15; j_gene: TRBJ1-1; d_gene: NA
CDR3nt: TGTGCCAGCAGCATAGGGACCAAAGCTTTCTTT; CDR3aa: CASSIGTKAFF; abundance: NA; v_gene: TRBV28; j_gene: TRBJ1-1; d_gene: NA
CDR3nt: TGCAGCGCTTGGGGCGAGGCAGGGGGCCGGAGTCAGCCCCAGCATTTT; CDR3aa: CSAWGEAGGRSQPQHF; abundance: NA; v_gene: TRBV20-1; j_gene: TRBJ1-5; d_gene: TRBD1
CDR3nt: TGTGCCAGCAGCATAGGGGGTTATAATTCACCCCTCCACTTT; CDR3aa: CASSIGGYNSPLHF; abundance: many; v_gene: TRBV6-1; j_gene: TRBJ1-6; d_gene: NA
CDR3nt: TGCAGTGCTGTACAGGGGGGCTTCTCTGAGCAGTACTTC; CDR3aa: CSAVQGGFSEQYF; abundance: NA; v_gene: TRBV20-1; j_gene: TRBJ2-7; d_gene: TRBD1
CDR3nt: TGTGCCAGCAGCCCAGGGACGAGCATGGGGACCCAGTACTTC; CDR3aa: CASSPGTSMGTQYF; abundance: NA; v_gene: TRBV7-2; j_gene: TRBJ2-5; d_gene: NA
CDR3nt: TGTGCCAGCAGCTTGCGGCAGGATCAGGAAGCTTTCTTT; CDR3aa: CASSLRQDQEAFF; abundance: NA; v_gene: TRBV5-6; j_gene: TRBJ1-1; d_gene: NA
CDR3nt: TGCAGCGTTGCCAGGGGAAACTACAATGAGCAGTTCTTC; CDR3aa: CSVARGNYNEQFF; abundance: NA; v_gene: TRBV29-1; j_gene: TRBJ2-1; d_gene: NA
CDR3nt: TGTGCCAGCAGCCAATCGTTTGGGGCGTCCTACGAGCAGTACTTC; CDR3aa: CASSQSFGASYEQYF; abundance: few; v_gene: TRBV12-3/TRBV12-4; j_gene: TRBJ2-7; d_gene: NA
CDR3nt: TGCAGTGCTAGAGAGGGCTCCCAAGAGACCCAGTACTTC; CDR3aa: CSAREGSQETQYF; abundance: NA; v_gene: TRBV20-1; j_gene: TRBJ2-5; d_gene: NA
CDR3nt: TGTGCCAGCAGTTATCACGGGAGGGCCTTTATTGATACGCAGTATTTT; CDR3aa: CASSYHGRAFIDTQYF; abundance: NA; v_gene: TRBV6-5; j_gene: TRBJ2-3; d_gene: TRBD2
CDR3nt: TGCGCCAGCAGCCCCAAAGGCGCGGGAGGAGGGAATGAGCAGTTCTTC; CDR3aa: CASSPKGAGGGNEQFF; abundance: few; v_gene: TRBV4-3; j_gene: TRBJ2-1; d_gene: TRBD2
CDR3nt: TGTGCCAGCAGCTTAGTAGCGGGAGGAAGCAATGAGCAGTTCTTC; CDR3aa: CASSLVAGGSNEQFF; abundance: few; v_gene: TRBV11-2; j_gene: TRBJ2-1; d_gene: TRBD2
CDR3nt: TGTGCCAGCAGCCCCGGTGGAGCCTCCTACAATGAGCAGTTCTTC; CDR3aa: CASSPGGASYNEQFF; abundance: NA; v_gene: TRBV12-3/TRBV12-4; j_gene: TRBJ2-1; d_gene: NA
CDR3nt: TGCAGTGCTAGACAGGGGCCAAATAATTCACCCCTCCACTTT; CDR3aa: CSARQGPNNSPLHF; abundance: NA; v_gene: TRBV20-1; j_gene: TRBJ1-6; d_gene: NA
CDR3nt: TGTGCCAGCAGACCCACCGGGACAGGAGGAAACACCATATATTTT; CDR3aa: CASRPTGTGGNTIYF; abundance: NA; v_gene: TRBV11-1; j_gene: TRBJ1-3; d_gene: TRBD1
CDR3nt: TGTGCCAGCAGCTACCAAGAAGGTCGCACTGAAGCTTTCTTT; CDR3aa: CASSYQEGRTEAFF; abundance: many; v_gene: TRBV5-5; j_gene: TRBJ1-1; d_gene: NA
CDR3nt: TGTGCCAGCAGTGGGCAGGGAACTATATATGGCTACACCTTC; CDR3aa: CASSGQGTIYGYTF; abundance: NA; v_gene: TRBV2; j_gene: TRBJ1-2; d_gene: NA
CDR3nt: TGCGCCAGCAGTGAGGCGCTAGCGCTGGGGAATGAGCAGTTCTTC; CDR3aa: CASSEALALGNEQFF; abundance: NA; v_gene: TRBV10-1; j_gene: TRBJ2-1; d_gene: NA
CDR3nt: TGCGCCAGCAGCAACCAGGGGTCCTCAAATCAGCCCCAGCATTTT; CDR3aa: CASSNQGSSNQPQHF; abundance: few; v_gene: TRBV4-1; j_gene: TRBJ1-5; d_gene: NA
CDR3nt: TGTGCCAGTAGTATCCCCACTAAGAACACTGAAGCTTTCTTT; CDR3aa: CASSIPTKNTEAFF; abundance: few; v_gene: TRBV19; j_gene: TRBJ1-1; d_gene: NA
CDR3nt: TGTGCCAGCACCTTCAGGGAGGGACAGAGCAATGAGCAGTTCTTC; CDR3aa: CASTFREGQSNEQFF; abundance: NA; v_gene: TRBV4-2; j_gene: TRBJ2-1; d_gene: NA
CDR3nt: TGTGCCAGCAGCCAAGTACGGACCCAGTACTTC; CDR3aa: CASSQVRTQYF; abundance: many; v_gene: TRBV14; j_gene: TRBJ2-5; d_gene: NA
CDR3nt: TGTGCCAGCAGCGTAGGTGGCGGACAGAGGTCAGATACGCAGTATTTT; CDR3aa: CASSVGGGQRSDTQYF; abundance: few; v_gene: TRBV9; j_gene: TRBJ2-3; d_gene: NA
CDR3nt: TGTGCCAGCAGCCAGAACAGGGAGAACACTGAAGCTTTCTTT; CDR3aa: CASSQNRENTEAFF; abundance: many; v_gene: TRBV4-2; j_gene: TRBJ1-1; d_gene: NA
CDR3nt: TGCGCCAGCAGCCCAGGAACGGCCAGGAACGAGCAGTACTTC; CDR3aa: CASSPGTARNEQYF; abundance: few; v_gene: TRBV5-1; j_gene: TRBJ2-7; d_gene: NA